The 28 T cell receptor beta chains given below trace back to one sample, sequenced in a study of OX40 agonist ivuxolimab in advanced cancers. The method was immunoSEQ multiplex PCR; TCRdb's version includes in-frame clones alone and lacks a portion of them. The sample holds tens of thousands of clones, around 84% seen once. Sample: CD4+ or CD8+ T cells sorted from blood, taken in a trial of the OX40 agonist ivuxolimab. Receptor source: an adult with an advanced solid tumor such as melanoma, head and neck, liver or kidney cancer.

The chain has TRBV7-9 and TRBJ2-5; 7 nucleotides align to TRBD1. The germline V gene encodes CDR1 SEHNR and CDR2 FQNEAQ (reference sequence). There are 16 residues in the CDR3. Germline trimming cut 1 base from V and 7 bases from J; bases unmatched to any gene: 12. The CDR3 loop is CASSLDRGSLEGTQYF. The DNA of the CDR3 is TGTGCCAGCAGCTTAGACAGGGGAAGTTTGGAAGGGACCCAGTACTTC. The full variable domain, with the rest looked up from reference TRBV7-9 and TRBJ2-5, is DTGVSQNPRHKITKRGQNVTFRCDPISEHNRLYWYRQTLGQGPEFLTYFQNEAQLEKSRLLSDRFSAERPKGSFSTLEIQRTEQGDSAMYLCASSLDRGSLEGTQYFGPGTRLLVL.

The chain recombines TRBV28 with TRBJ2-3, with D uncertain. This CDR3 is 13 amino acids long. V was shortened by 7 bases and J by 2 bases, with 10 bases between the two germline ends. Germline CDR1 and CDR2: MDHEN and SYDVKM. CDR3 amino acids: CASNGRNTDTQYF. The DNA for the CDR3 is TGTGCCAGCAATGGCAGGAACACAGATACGCAGTATTTT.

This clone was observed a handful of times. This CDR3 reads CASSQGLFRGPTQYF. The CDR3 DNA reads TGCGCCAGCAGCCAAGGCCTTTTTAGAGGTCCGACCCAGTACTTC. The chain is built from TRBV4-3 and TRBJ2-5; D is ambiguous. Germline CDR1 LGHNA, CDR2 YSLEER. V gave up 1 base and J gave up 7 bases, with 16 bases separating them. The length of the CDR3 is 15 residues.

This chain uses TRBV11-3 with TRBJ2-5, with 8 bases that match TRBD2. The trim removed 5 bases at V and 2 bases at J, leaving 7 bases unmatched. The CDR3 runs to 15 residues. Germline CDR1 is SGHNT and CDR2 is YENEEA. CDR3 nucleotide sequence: TGTGCCAGCAGCCCCGGGGGGGCCGGTCAAGAGACCCAGTACTTC. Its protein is CASSPGGAGQETQYF.

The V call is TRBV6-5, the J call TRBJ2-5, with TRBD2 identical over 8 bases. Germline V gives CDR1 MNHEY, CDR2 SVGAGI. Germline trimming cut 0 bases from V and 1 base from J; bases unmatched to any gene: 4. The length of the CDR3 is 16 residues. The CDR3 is CASSYSGGGTQETQYF. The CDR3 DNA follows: TGTGCCAGCAGTTACTCGGGCGGGGGGACCCAAGAGACCCAGTACTTC.

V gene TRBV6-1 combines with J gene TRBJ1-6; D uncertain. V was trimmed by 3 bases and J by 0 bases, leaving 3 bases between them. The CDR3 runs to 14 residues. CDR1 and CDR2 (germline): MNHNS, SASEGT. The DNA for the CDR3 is TGTGCCAGCAGTGAGCTCTCCTATAATTCACCCCTCCACTTT. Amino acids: CASSELSYNSPLHF.

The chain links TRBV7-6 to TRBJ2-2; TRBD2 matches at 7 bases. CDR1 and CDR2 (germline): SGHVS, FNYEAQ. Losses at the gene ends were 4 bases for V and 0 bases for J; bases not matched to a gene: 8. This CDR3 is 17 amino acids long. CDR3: CASSSDSSGANTGELFF. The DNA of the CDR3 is TGTGCCAGCAGCTCCGACTCTAGCGGCGCGAACACCGGGGAGCTGTTTTTT.

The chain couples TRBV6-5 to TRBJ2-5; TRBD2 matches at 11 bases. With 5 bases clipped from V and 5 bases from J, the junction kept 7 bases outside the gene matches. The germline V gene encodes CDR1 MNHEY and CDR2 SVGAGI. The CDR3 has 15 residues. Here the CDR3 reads CASSQTSGVWETQYF. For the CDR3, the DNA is TGTGCCAGCAGTCAGACTAGCGGGGTATGGGAGACCCAGTACTTC.

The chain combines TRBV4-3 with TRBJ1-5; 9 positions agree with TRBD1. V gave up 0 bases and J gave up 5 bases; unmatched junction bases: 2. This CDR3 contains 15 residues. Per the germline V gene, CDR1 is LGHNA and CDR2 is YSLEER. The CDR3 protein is CASSQDWTGDQPQHF. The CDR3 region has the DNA TGCGCCAGCAGCCAAGATTGGACAGGGGATCAGCCCCAGCATTTT.

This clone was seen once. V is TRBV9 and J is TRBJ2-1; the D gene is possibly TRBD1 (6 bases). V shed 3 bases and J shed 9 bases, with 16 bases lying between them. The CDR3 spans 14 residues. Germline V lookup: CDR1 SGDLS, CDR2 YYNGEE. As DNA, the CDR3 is TGTGCCAGCAGCGCAACACAGGGTTGGGGTGAGCAGTTCTTC. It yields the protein CASSATQGWGEQFF.

CDR3 loop: CASSSSKTGNTIYF. CDR3 in DNA: TGTGCCAGCAGCTCAAGTAAAACTGGAAACACCATATATTTT. V is TRBV11-2 and J is TRBJ1-3; D not resolved. CDR1 SGHAT and CDR2 FQNNGV come from the germline V gene. The CDR3 consists of 14 residues. Trimming pared 4 bases from V and 2 bases from J, leaving 9 bases between.

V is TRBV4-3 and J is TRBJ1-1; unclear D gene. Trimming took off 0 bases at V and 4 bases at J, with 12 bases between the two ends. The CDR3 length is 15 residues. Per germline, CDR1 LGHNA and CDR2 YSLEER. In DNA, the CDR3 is TGCGCCAGCAGCCAAGAGCCAACTGGAAGCACTGAAGCTTTCTTT. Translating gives CASSQEPTGSTEAFF.

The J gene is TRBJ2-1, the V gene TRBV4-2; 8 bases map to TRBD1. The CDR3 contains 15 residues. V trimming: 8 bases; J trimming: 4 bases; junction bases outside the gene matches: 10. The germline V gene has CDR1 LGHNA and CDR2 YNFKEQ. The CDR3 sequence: CASHRETGVYNEQFF. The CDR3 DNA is TGTGCCAGCCACCGGGAGACAGGGGTTTACAATGAGCAGTTCTTC.

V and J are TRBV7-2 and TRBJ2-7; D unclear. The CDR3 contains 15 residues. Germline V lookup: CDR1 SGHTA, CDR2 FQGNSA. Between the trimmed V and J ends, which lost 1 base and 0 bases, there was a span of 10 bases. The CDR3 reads CASSLDRKISYEQYF. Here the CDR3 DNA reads TGTGCCAGCAGCTTAGACCGAAAAATCTCCTACGAGCAGTACTTC.

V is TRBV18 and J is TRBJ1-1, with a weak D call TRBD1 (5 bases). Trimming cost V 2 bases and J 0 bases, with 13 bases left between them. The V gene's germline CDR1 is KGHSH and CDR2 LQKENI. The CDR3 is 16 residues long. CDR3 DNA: TGTGCCAGCTCACCAGGGGCGGGACGCTTGAACACTGAAGCTTTCTTT. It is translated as CASSPGAGRLNTEAFF. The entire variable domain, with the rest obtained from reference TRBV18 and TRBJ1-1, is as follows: NAGVMQNPRHLVRRRGQEARLRCSPMKGHSHVYWYRQLPEEGLKFMVYLQKENIIDESGMPKERFSAEFPKEGPSILRIQQVVRGDSAAYFCASSPGAGRLNTEAFFGQGTRLTVV.

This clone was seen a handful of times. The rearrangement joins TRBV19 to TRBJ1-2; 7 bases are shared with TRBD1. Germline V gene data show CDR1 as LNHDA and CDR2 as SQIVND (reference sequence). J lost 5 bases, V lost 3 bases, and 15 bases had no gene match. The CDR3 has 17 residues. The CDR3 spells CASSISGTEGPLYGYTF. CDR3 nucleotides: TGTGCCAGTAGTATCTCCGGGACAGAAGGGCCCCTATATGGCTACACCTTC.

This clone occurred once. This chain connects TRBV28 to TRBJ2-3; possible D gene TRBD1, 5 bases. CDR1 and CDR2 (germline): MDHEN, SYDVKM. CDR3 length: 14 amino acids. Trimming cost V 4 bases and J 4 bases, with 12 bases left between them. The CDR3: CASSSPGASDTQYF. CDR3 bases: TGTGCCAGCAGTTCCCCTGGGGCATCAGATACGCAGTATTTT.

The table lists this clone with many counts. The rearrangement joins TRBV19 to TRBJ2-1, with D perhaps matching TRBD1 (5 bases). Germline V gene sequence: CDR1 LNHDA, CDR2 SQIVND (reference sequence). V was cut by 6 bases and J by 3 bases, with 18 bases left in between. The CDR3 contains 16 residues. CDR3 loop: CASSTFQGFSYNEQFF. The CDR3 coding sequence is TGTGCCAGTAGCACCTTCCAGGGATTCAGCTACAATGAGCAGTTCTTC.

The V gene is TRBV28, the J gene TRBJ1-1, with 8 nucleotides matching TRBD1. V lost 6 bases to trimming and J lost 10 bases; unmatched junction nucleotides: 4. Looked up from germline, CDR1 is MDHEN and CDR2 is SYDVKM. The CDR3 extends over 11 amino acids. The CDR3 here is CASSTDRGAFF. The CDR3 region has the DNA TGTGCCAGCAGCACCGACAGGGGAGCTTTCTTT. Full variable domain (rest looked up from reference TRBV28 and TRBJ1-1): DVKVTQSSRYLVKRTGEKVFLECVQDMDHENMFWYRQDPGLGLRLIYFSYDVKMKEKGDIPEGYSVSREKKERFSLILESASTNQTSMYLCASSTDRGAFFGQGTRLTVV.

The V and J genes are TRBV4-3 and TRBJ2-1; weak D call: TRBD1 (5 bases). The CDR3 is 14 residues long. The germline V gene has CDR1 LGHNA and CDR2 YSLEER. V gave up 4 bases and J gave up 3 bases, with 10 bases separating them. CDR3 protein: CASSRQGDYNEQFF. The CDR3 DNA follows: TGCGCCAGCAGCCGCCAGGGTGACTACAATGAGCAGTTCTTC.

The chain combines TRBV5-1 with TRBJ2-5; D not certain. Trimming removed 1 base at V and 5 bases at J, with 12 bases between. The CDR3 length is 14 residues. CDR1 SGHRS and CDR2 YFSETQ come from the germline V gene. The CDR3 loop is CASSLLRVGETQYF. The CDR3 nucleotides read TGCGCCAGCAGCTTGTTACGGGTGGGCGAGACCCAGTACTTC.

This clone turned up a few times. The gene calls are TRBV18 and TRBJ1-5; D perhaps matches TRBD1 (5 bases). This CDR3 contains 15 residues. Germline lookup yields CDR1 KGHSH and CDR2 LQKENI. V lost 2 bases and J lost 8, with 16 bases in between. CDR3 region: CASSPRGSPGEPQHF. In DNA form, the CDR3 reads TGTGCCAGCTCACCAAGGGGTTCCCCTGGGGAGCCCCAGCATTTT.

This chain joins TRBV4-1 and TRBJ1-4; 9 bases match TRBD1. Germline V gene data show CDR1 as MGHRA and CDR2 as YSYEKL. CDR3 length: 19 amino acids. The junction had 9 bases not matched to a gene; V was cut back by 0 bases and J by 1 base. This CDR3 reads CASSQEGDRAARTNEKLFF. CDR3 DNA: TGCGCCAGCAGCCAAGAGGGGGACAGGGCAGCGAGAACTAATGAAAAACTGTTTTTT.

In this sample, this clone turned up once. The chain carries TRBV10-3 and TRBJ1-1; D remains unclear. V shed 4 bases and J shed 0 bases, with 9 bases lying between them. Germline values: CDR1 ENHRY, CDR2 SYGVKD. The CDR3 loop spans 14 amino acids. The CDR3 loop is CAISVSEVNTEAFF. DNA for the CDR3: TGTGCCATCAGTGTTTCTGAGGTGAACACTGAAGCTTTCTTT.

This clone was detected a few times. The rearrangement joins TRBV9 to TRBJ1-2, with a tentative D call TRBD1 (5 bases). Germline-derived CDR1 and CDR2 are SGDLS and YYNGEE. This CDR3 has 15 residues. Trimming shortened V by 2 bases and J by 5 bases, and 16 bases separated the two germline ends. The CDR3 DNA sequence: TGTGCCAGCAGCGTTTCTGGGGAGGGGTTTTATGGCTACACCTTC. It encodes CASSVSGEGFYGYTF.

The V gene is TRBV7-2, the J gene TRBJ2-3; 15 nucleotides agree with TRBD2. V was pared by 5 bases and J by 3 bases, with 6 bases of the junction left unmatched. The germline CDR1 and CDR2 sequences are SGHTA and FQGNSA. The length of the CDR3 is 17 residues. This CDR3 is CASSLGLAGGRTDTQYF. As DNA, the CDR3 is TGTGCCAGCAGCCTTGGACTAGCGGGGGGGAGGACAGATACGCAGTATTTT. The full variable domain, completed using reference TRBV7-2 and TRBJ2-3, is GAGVSQSPSNKVTEKGKDVELRCDPISGHTALYWYRQSLGQGLEFLIYFQGNSAPDKSGLPSDRFSAERTGGSVSTLTIQRTQQEDSAVYLCASSLGLAGGRTDTQYFGPGTRLTVL.

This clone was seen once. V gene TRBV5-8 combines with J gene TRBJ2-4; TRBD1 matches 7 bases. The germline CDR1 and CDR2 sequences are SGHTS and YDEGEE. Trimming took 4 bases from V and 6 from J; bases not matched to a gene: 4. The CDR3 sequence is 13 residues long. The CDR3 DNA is TGTGCCAGCAGCAAACAGGGGCCAAACATTCAGTACTTC. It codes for CASSKQGPNIQYF.

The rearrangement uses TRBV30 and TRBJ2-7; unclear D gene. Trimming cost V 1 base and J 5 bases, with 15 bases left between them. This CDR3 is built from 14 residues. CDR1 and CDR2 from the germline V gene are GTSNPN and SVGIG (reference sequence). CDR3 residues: CAWSGTMILHEQYF. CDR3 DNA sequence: TGTGCCTGGAGTGGGACCATGATTCTACACGAGCAGTACTTC.